A single sample gave rise to the 19 T cell receptor beta chains below, sequenced in a study of blood T cells in healthy people across ages. Primers used in a second PCR of about 6 to 12 cycles were a sample-barcoded 5' primer and a J-beta primer mix. TCRdb re-analysed the 5' RACE reads in MiXCR, keeping a single row per CDR3 protein. Among around 1,000,000 distinct CDR3 sequences listed, more than 30% were seen once. Material: blood. All receptors derive from a man between 18 and 29 years old in good health.

This clonotype appeared a few times. A much larger clone sits a single nucleotide away, making a read error possible. The V gene is TRBV4-2, the J gene TRBJ2-7; TRBD1 might be the D (5 bases). The CDR3 is made up of 15 amino acids. V was pared by 5 bases and J by 7 bases, with 21 bases between. CDR1 is LGHNA and CDR2 is YNFKEQ in the germline V gene. CDR3 sequence: CASSSRGQGLNEQYF. DNA of the CDR3: TGTGCCAGCAGCTCAAGAGGCCAGGGCCTGAATGAGCAGTACTTC.

The rearrangement uses TRBV27 and TRBJ1-4; a possible D gene is TRBD1 (5 bases). Trimming pared 6 bases from V and 8 bases from J, leaving 19 bases between. Germline CDR1 MNHEY, CDR2 SMNVEV (reference sequence). The CDR3 spans 15 residues. In DNA form, the CDR3 reads TGTGCCAGCAGGGCAGTCGACAGCCAACGGGAAAAACTGTTTTTT. Translation gives CASRAVDSQREKLFF.

Points on this clonotype: This may be a read error, as it is one base from a much larger clone. The chain carries TRBV29-1 and TRBJ2-3; D call uncertain. This CDR3 has 13 amino acids. Germline V gives CDR1 SQVTM, CDR2 ANQGSEA. The CDR3 loop reads CGVELGSTDTQYF. The DNA for the CDR3 is TGCGGCGTTGAATTAGGCAGTACAGATACGCAGTATTTT.

Comments on this clonotype: Germline and junction disagree at one end, which may indicate a read error. The chain links TRBV9 to TRBJ2-1; D is unclear. CDR1 is SGDLS and CDR2 is YYNGEE in the germline V gene. This CDR3 is built from 15 residues. The CDR3, as DNA: TGTGTCAGCAGCCCCCGGCTTAGGGAACGGGCTGAGCAGTTCTTC. It is translated as CVSSPRLRERAEQFF.

J is TRBJ1-2 and V is TRBV7-2, with D hard to call. V was shortened by 4 bases and J by 3 bases, with 12 bases between the two germline ends. This CDR3 region has 14 residues. The germline gives CDR1 SGHTA, CDR2 FQGNSA. CDR3: CASSSNREDYGYTF. In nucleotides, the CDR3 is TGTGCCAGCAGCTCCAACAGAGAAGACTATGGCTACACCTTC.

This clonotype has only a few counts. The genes are TRBV29-1 and TRBJ1-2; D is perhaps TRBD1 (5 bases). This CDR3 is 14 amino acids long. Germline V gene data show CDR1 as SQVTM and CDR2 as ANQGSEA. The ends were cut back, 6 bases at V and 2 bases at J, with 16 bases in the middle. The CDR3: CSVTEASGNYGYTF. CDR3 DNA: TGCAGCGTCACAGAAGCGTCAGGGAACTATGGCTACACCTTC.

The chain links TRBV25-1 to TRBJ1-3; D unclear. V was clipped by 6 bases and J by 2 bases, with 11 bases between them. Germline V CDR1 and CDR2: MGHDK, SYGVNS. The CDR3 covers 14 residues. CDR3 nucleotides: TGTGCCAGCAGCGCCGCAGGAGCTGGAAACACCATATATTTT. Amino acids: CASSAAGAGNTIYF.

CDR3 region: CAWSARTNTEAFF. The CDR3 DNA follows: TGTGCCTGGAGTGCGAGGACAAACACTGAAGCTTTCTTT. The chain is built from TRBV30 and TRBJ1-1; weak D call: TRBD1 (5 bases). Trimming stripped 1 base from V and 2 bases from J, with 8 bases between. Looked up from germline, CDR1 is GTSNPN and CDR2 is SVGIG (reference sequence). The CDR3 has 13 residues.

This clonotype showed up just a few times. The genes are TRBV7-2 and TRBJ2-5; D remains ambiguous. V was shortened by 1 base and J by 1 base, with 10 bases between the two germline ends. Germline loops: CDR1 SGHTA, CDR2 FQGNSA. There are 15 residues in the CDR3. The CDR3, as DNA: TGTGCCAGCAGCTTAGTTGGCAGGAGCCAAGAGACCCAGTACTTC. Its protein product is CASSLVGRSQETQYF.

This clonotype was recorded a few times. The rearrangement uses TRBV7-9 and TRBJ1-2, with D unresolved. The CDR3 contains 15 residues. CDR1 and CDR2 from the germline V gene are SEHNR and FQNEAQ (reference sequence). With 4 bases removed from V and 2 bases from J, the gap between germline ends came to 14 bases. CDR3 residues: CASSSEVAWNYGYTF. CDR3 DNA sequence: TGTGCCAGCAGCTCCGAGGTGGCGTGGAACTATGGCTACACCTTC.

This sequence joins TRBV7-2 and TRBJ2-7; a possible D gene is TRBD2 (5 bases). V was cut by 7 bases and J by 4 bases, with 14 bases left in between. The CDR3 spans 13 residues. From germline, CDR1 is SGHTA and CDR2 FQGNSA. This CDR3 reads CASTKGPGYEQYF. CDR3 bases: TGTGCCAGCACTAAAGGCCCGGGGTACGAGCAGTACTTC.

This clonotype turned up a few times. This CDR3 reads CASSQRSRGDSPLHF. DNA of the CDR3: TGCGCCAGCAGCCAACGGAGCCGGGGGGATTCACCCCTCCACTTT. This rearrangement joins TRBV4-1 to TRBJ1-6, with D perhaps matching TRBD1 (5 bases). The V end was cut by 2 bases, the J end by 8 bases, with 13 bases between. Germline V gene sequence: CDR1 MGHRA, CDR2 YSYEKL. The CDR3 has 15 amino acids.

The CDR3 coding sequence is TGTGCCAGCAGCCATCGAGGGATTCGGGATGAGACCCAGTTCTTC. Translated, it gives CASSHRGIRDETQFF. The chain joins TRBV11-2 to TRBJ2-1; TRBD2 might be the D (5 bases). The germline V gene has CDR1 SGHAT and CDR2 FQNNGV. V was cut by 5 bases and J by 13 bases, with 24 bases left in between. This CDR3 region has 15 residues.

This clonotype was picked up a small number of times. The rearrangement links TRBV7-9 to TRBJ1-2; D is perhaps TRBD1 (5 bases). The CDR3 runs to 14 residues. CDR1 and CDR2 (germline): SEHNR, FQNEAQ (reference sequence). V dropped 4 bases and J dropped 8 bases, with 17 bases sitting between them. The CDR3, as DNA: TGTGCCAGCAGCTCAGCTGGTTGGCACAGGGGCTACACCTTC. Protein: CASSSAGWHRGYTF.

The V and J genes are TRBV6-2 or TRBV6-3 and TRBJ2-1, with D tentatively TRBD2 (5 bases). Germline V lookup: CDR1 MNHEY, CDR2 SVGEGT. The V and J ends lost 6 bases and 9 bases respectively, with 12 bases between them. This CDR3 region has 12 residues. DNA of the CDR3: TGTGCCAGCAGGTCCCTACTAGGTGAGCAGTTCTTC. This gives the protein CASRSLLGEQFF.

In nucleotides, the CDR3 is TGTGCCAGCAGTTTAGCGTCCGGCGGGACAAAGAATGAAAAACTGTTTTTT. As protein: CASSLASGGTKNEKLFF. The chain employs TRBV12-3 or TRBV12-4 and TRBJ1-4; maybe TRBD1 (6 bases). This CDR3 spans 17 amino acids. Deletions cut 0 bases from V and 5 bases from J, with 16 bases between.

This clonotype has a handful of counts. The rearrangement links TRBV5-1 to TRBJ2-1; D uncertain. This CDR3 is 15 amino acids long. In germline, CDR1 is SGHRS, CDR2 YFSETQ. V shed 0 bases and J shed 0 bases, with 7 bases lying between them. The CDR3 coding sequence is TGCGCCAGCAGCTTGGGTCTCCACTCCTACAATGAGCAGTTCTTC. This sequence encodes CASSLGLHSYNEQFF.

This clonotype was detected only a few times. This sequence joins TRBV27 and TRBJ2-7, with a tentative D call TRBD1 (6 bases). Germline loops: CDR1 MNHEY, CDR2 SMNVEV (reference sequence). V lost 4 bases and J lost 7, with 8 bases in between. CDR3 length: 11 residues. The CDR3 is CASSYREEQYF. The CDR3 region has the DNA TGTGCCAGCAGTTACAGGGAGGAGCAGTACTTC.

V usage is TRBV29-1 and J usage is TRBJ1-5; D is unresolved. The CDR3 totals 15 residues. Germline lookup yields CDR1 SQVTM and CDR2 ANQGSEA. V was shortened by 4 bases and J by 0 bases, with 13 bases between the two germline ends. CDR3 nucleotides: TGCAGCGTTGGGAGCCCCGGGGATAGCAATCAGCCCCAGCATTTT. Protein product: CSVGSPGDSNQPQHF. Using reference TRBV29-1 and TRBJ1-5 for the parts outside the CDR3, the full variable domain is SAVISQKPSRDICQRGTSLTIQCQVDSQVTMMFWYRQQPGQSLTLIATANQGSEATYESGFVIDKFPISRPNLTFSTLTVSNMSPEDSSIYLCSVGSPGDSNQPQHFGDGTRLSIL.